This T cell receptor (beta chain) was identified in a study of blood T cell repertoires in COVID-19. Using immunoSEQ multiplex PCR, the repertoire was profiled, and TCRdb retains in-frame clones only, with some absent. The sample consists of hundreds of thousands of clones, about 89% of them appearing once. The CDR3 contains 13 residues. Deletions cut 7 bases from V and 1 base from J, with 10 bases between. For recovered donors of Cohort 3, there were two negative PCRs, clearance, or symptom resolution. J is TRBJ1-1 and V is TRBV12-3 or TRBV12-4; D unclear. This receptor was taken from a woman in her thirties who had recovered from COVID-19. Sample: PBMCs or T cells enriched from blood (not recorded which). The CDR3, as DNA: TGTGCCAGCACTTATACAGAGAACACTGAAGCTTTCTTT. Translated, it gives CASTYTENTEAFF.